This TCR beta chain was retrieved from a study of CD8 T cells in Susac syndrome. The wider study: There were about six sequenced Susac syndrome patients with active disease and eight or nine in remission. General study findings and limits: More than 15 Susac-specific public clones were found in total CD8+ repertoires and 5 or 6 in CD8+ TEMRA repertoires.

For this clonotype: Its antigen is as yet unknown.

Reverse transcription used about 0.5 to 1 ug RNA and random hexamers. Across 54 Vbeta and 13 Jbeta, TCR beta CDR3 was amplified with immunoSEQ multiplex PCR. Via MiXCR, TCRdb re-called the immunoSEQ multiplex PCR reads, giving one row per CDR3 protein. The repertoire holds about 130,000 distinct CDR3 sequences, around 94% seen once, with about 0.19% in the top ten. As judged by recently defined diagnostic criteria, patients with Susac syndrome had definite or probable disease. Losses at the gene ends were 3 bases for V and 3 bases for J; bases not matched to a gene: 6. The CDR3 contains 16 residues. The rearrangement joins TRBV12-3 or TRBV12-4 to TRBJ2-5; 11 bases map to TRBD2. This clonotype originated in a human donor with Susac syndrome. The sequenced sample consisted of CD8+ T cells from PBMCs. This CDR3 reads CASSLILAGVKETQYF. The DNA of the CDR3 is TGTGCCAGCAGTTTGATACTAGCGGGAGTTAAAGAGACCCAGTACTTC.